The 3 T cell receptor beta chains below all came from one sample that was sequenced in a study of cytomegalovirus exposure and HLA in healthy donors. 13 Jbeta primers and 60 Vbeta primers were used for the PCR. Profiling relied on immunoSEQ multiplex PCR, and the TCRdb table lists in-frame clones only, not all of them. The repertoire has about 120,000 clones, about three quarters of them found once; the top ten carry around 3.6%. The sequenced sample was PBMCs. All receptors come from a man aged 25-45 years in good health and CMV-seronegative.

The genes are TRBV7-9 and TRBJ1-4; possibly TRBD1 for D (6 bases). CDR1 and CDR2 from the germline V gene are SEHNR and FQNEAQ (reference sequence). The CDR3 has 14 residues. Trimming left V 3 bases short and J 2 bases short, with 7 bases between. CDR3 sequence reads: CASSLGATNEKLFF. DNA for the CDR3: TGTGCCAGCAGCTTGGGGGCGACTAATGAAAAACTGTTTTTT.

This clone has a handful of counts. The rearrangement links TRBV6-1 to TRBJ1-5, with D possibly TRBD1 on 6 matching bases. Germline CDR1 and CDR2: MNHNS and SASEGT. The germline V and J ends were trimmed by 2 bases and 3 bases, with 14 bases remaining between them. The CDR3 runs to 16 residues. CDR3 in amino acids: CASSELGRGNNQPQHF. The CDR3 coding sequence is TGTGCCAGCAGTGAACTTGGCAGGGGTAACAATCAGCCCCAGCATTTT.

J is TRBJ2-7 and V is TRBV9; D is perhaps TRBD1 (5 bases). V lost 0 bases, J lost 2 bases, and 15 bases lay in between. CDR1 and CDR2 (germline): SGDLS, YYNGEE. The CDR3 contains 16 residues. The CDR3 coding sequence is TGTGCCAGCAGCGTAGGATCAGGGAATTTAGCCTACGAGCAGTACTTC. Translation gives CASSVGSGNLAYEQYF.